Presented here are 10 T cell receptor beta chains from one specimen sequenced in a study of read filtering for tumor transcriptome and immune sequencing. From 300 to 400 ng of RNA, a library with molecular barcoded alpha/delta and beta/gamma adaptors was made. TCRdb re-derived calls from the reads in MiXCR, one entry per CDR3 protein. The sample comprises tens of thousands of distinct CDR3 sequences, roughly 19% of which are singletons, and about 18% rests with the top ten. Sequenced input: a population of CD138-negative cells sorted from bone marrow. The receptors here all came from a donor at least 40 years old with multiple myeloma.

A note on this clonotype: A read error may produce the germline difference seen at one junction end. The CDR3 loop is CSAGPVGGKNIQYF. The CDR3 coding sequence is TGCAGTGCTGGCCCGGTGGGGGGCAAAAACATTCAGTATTTC. V is TRBV20-1 and J is TRBJ2-4, with D perhaps given as TRBD1 or TRBD2 (6 bases each). This CDR3 region has 14 residues. Germline-derived CDR1 and CDR2 are DFQATT and SNEGSKA (reference sequence).

To note about this clonotype: A much more abundant neighbour one base away suggests this may be a read error. This chain links TRBV7-9 with TRBJ2-1; D unclear. Germline CDR1 reads SEHNR; CDR2 reads FQNEAQ (reference sequence). There are 12 residues in the CDR3. Here the CDR3 DNA reads TGTGCCAGCAGCTTCCAATTGTATGGGCAGTCCTTC. Its translation: CASSFQLYGQSF.

This clonotype appeared many times. The V and J genes are TRBV27 and TRBJ2-3; 8 bases align to TRBD2. The CDR3 covers 14 residues. Germline-derived CDR1 and CDR2 are MNHEY and SMNVEV (reference sequence). Trimming at V came to 4 bases and at J to 5 bases, leaving 5 bases not matched to a gene. CDR3 DNA: TGTGCCAGCAGTTCCCGACTAGCGAGAGATACGCAGTATTTT. Its translation is CASSSRLARDTQYF.

This clonotype was counted ten times or more. The rearrangement links TRBV5-1 to TRBJ1-2, with D uncertain. This CDR3 comprises 15 residues. Looked up from germline, CDR1 is SGHRS and CDR2 is YFSETQ. Deletions cut 5 bases from V and 4 bases from J, with 18 bases between. Here the CDR3 DNA reads TGCGCCAGCAGGCTTGAGCCCGGGCCTATCTATGGCTACACCTTC. Translating it yields CASRLEPGPIYGYTF.

This clonotype was detected many times. The V gene is TRBV28, the J gene TRBJ2-7; D is tentatively TRBD1 or TRBD2 (5 bases each). The V end lost 7 bases, the J end lost 3 bases, and 10 bases lay between the germline ends. CDR1 and CDR2 (germline): MDHEN, SYDVKM. The CDR3 runs to 12 residues. Here the CDR3 reads CASIGGNYEQYF. Here the CDR3 DNA reads TGTGCCAGCATTGGGGGTAACTACGAGCAGTACTTC.

This clonotype was counted only a few times. The chain links TRBV11-1 to TRBJ2-3, with 8 bases lining up with TRBD2. This CDR3 is 15 amino acids long. The germline V gene has CDR1 SGHAT and CDR2 FQDESV (reference sequence). The V gene end was trimmed by 5 bases and the J gene end by 2 bases; junction bases not matched to a gene: 6. As DNA, the CDR3 is TGTGCCAGCAGCCCCTCGGGGGGGCTCACAGATACGCAGTATTTT. Amino acids: CASSPSGGLTDTQYF.

This clonotype appeared many times. The CDR3 DNA sequence: TGCGCCAGCAGCCCGACTAGCGGGGTAGACAATGAGCAGTTCTTC. Translating gives CASSPTSGVDNEQFF. V gene TRBV5-1 combines with J gene TRBJ2-1; 11 bases map to TRBD2. This CDR3 is 15 amino acids long. From germline, CDR1 is SGHRS and CDR2 YFSETQ. With 4 bases clipped from V and 5 bases from J, the junction kept 5 bases outside the gene matches.

This clonotype was seen a handful of times. The rearrangement uses TRBV7-6 and TRBJ2-2, with no clear D. Trimming cost V 5 bases and J 4 bases, with 11 bases left between them. This CDR3 is 14 amino acids long. Germline CDR1 is SGHVS and CDR2 is FNYEAQ. DNA for the CDR3: TGTGCCAGCAGCCCCCGAGTCGGCACCGGGGAGCTGTTTTTT. Its translation is CASSPRVGTGELFF.

This clonotype was recorded at least ten times. This sequence joins TRBV29-1 and TRBJ2-5; 11 bases line up with TRBD2. V was clipped by 7 bases and J by 4 bases; unmatched bases: 5. The germline gives CDR1 SQVTM, CDR2 ANQGSEA. The CDR3 length is 13 residues. This CDR3 is CSALAGGRETQYF. The CDR3 nucleotides read TGCAGCGCCTTAGCGGGGGGGAGAGAGACCCAGTACTTC.

This clonotype was observed many times. The chain links TRBV5-1 to TRBJ1-4; D remains unclear. V lost 2 bases, J lost 8 bases, and 10 bases lay in between. The germline gives CDR1 SGHRS, CDR2 YFSETQ. The CDR3 consists of 13 residues. The CDR3: CASSFRSGEKLFF. CDR3 sequence (DNA): TGCGCCAGCAGCTTTCGGAGTGGAGAAAAACTGTTTTTT.